This T cell receptor (beta chain) was sequenced for a study of T cell responses to AZD1222 COVID-19 vaccine. Worth noting for this clone: The antigen is undetermined.

From germline, CDR1 is ENHRY and CDR2 SYGVKD. The germline V and J ends were trimmed by 10 bases and 1 base, with 13 bases remaining between them. The CDR3 extends over 13 amino acids. TCRdb keeps only in-frame clones here, not all; method: immunoSEQ multiplex PCR. The sample includes more than 110,000 clones, 85% to 95% of them seen just once. Study outcomes and limitations: Repertoires were obtained only post-peak T cell response.

The source was peripheral blood, collected on day 0 of AZD1222 vaccination. The clonotype comes from an adult in good health. The chain recombines TRBV10-3 with TRBJ1-1, with D possibly TRBD1 on 6 matching bases. The CDR3 DNA follows: TGTGCCACTTGCCGGGACACGAACACTGAAGCTTTCTTT. This sequence encodes CATCRDTNTEAFF.